One T cell receptor beta chain is described in this entry. Its specificity is not known. This sample was taken from a study of cytomegalovirus exposure and HLA in healthy donors. The study, taken as a whole, reports: The tendency of first-cohort TCR clusters to co-occur in the roughly 120 validation repertoires was the finding of a later analysis. It was reportedly the case that the classifier diagnosed cytomegalovirus status with high specificity and sensitivity. Cytomegalovirus association was assigned to approximately 160 TCR beta chains.

Trimming took off 2 bases at V and 2 bases at J, with 7 bases between the two ends. Per germline, CDR1 MNHEY and CDR2 SVGAGI. The CDR3 length is 15 residues. TCRdb keeps only in-frame clones here, not all; method: immunoSEQ multiplex PCR. The data show 100,000 to 150,000 clones, about 93% seen once. The sequenced sample was PBMCs. This sequence was found in a woman under 30 in good health and CMV-seronegative. The rearrangement joins TRBV6-5 to TRBJ2-6, with D unclear. The CDR3 spells CASSYAETGANVLTF. CDR3 bases: TGTGCCAGCAGTTACGCCGAGACTGGGGCCAACGTCCTGACTTTC.